Reported below is one TCR beta chain. No antigen is known for it. MiXCR was run by TCRdb on the 5' RACE reads, yielding one entry per CDR3 protein. The data contain around 530,000 distinct CDR3 sequences, roughly a sixth of them singletons. These data originate in a study of T cells after yellow fever vaccination. Study overall: Preparation used SMART-Seq v4 Ultra Low Input for the low-cell-number fractions. General observations from the study: Peak timing came faster in the weaker secondary response, day 5 versus 15. Clonotypes shared by both compartments, CD4 and CD8, made up a small share. Most clones from primary vaccination resurfaced after the booster (about 95% CD4, 70% to 90% CD8).

The CDR3 contains 14 residues. Trimming pared 6 bases from V and 6 bases from J, leaving 15 bases between. The source is a man younger than 35 who received the YFV17D yellow fever vaccine. This rearrangement joins TRBV12-3 or TRBV12-4 to TRBJ2-4; D is undetermined. The sample here was PBMCs, taken 5 days after the first yellow fever vaccination. The DNA of the CDR3 is TGTGCCAGCAGCCCCTGGACCGGAAGAAACATTCAGTACTTC. Residues: CASSPWTGRNIQYF.